This TCR beta chain is drawn from a study of lymphopenia after photon versus proton radiotherapy. Regarding the study as a whole: After the lymphocyte nadir, photon-treated repertoires showed oligoclonal expansion, especially of CD8+ Temra cells.

With regard to this clone: Its target is unknown.

Germline values: CDR1 SNHLY, CDR2 FYNNEI. V shed 5 bases and J shed 4 bases, with 14 bases lying between them. CDR3 length equals 15 residues. Only in-frame clones appear in the TCRdb table, and some are missing; sequencing was by immunoSEQ multiplex PCR. The sample carries approximately 150,000 clones, approximately 86% recorded once. The V call is TRBV2, the J call TRBJ2-2; TRBD2 is a possible D gene (6 bases). Sequences were derived from peripheral blood, sampled from a patient treated with photon-based radiotherapy. The clonotype originates from a man between 50 and 59 years old with gastric cancer. CDR3 coding DNA: TGTGCCAGCAGTCGCTCGGGACTTCTCACCGGGGAGCTGTTTTTT. Its translation: CASSRSGLLTGELFF.